Below, 2 T cell receptor beta chains from the same sample are listed, as sequenced in a study of CD8 T cells in ankylosing spondylitis. In TCRdb, the 5' RACE reads were re-called with MiXCR into one record per CDR3 protein. The sample holds over 95,000 distinct CDR3 sequences; about 8.5% are singletons and the top ten take 9.9%. Sample: blood, either unsorted or a sorted T cell fraction (not recorded which). These receptors were obtained from a male donor with ankylosing spondylitis or in good health (not recorded which).

This clonotype was picked up many times. The chain has TRBV19 and TRBJ1-5; TRBD1 aligns across 9 bases. Germline CDR1 is LNHDA and CDR2 is SQIVND (reference sequence). V was pared by 6 bases and J by 8 bases, with 14 bases of the junction left unmatched. This CDR3 is 16 amino acids long. The CDR3 here is CASSPVQGALVKPQHF. In DNA form, the CDR3 reads TGTGCCAGTAGCCCTGTACAGGGGGCCTTGGTTAAGCCCCAGCATTTT.

The rearrangement uses TRBV5-1 and TRBJ1-1; 7 nucleotides match TRBD1. J lost 3 bases, V lost 3 bases, and 5 bases had no gene match. The CDR3 is 14 amino acids. The V gene's germline CDR1 is SGHRS and CDR2 YFSETQ. The CDR3 loop is CASSYSDRDTEAFF. DNA for the CDR3: TGCGCCAGCAGCTACTCTGACAGGGACACTGAAGCTTTCTTT. Full variable domain (outside the CDR3, taken from reference TRBV5-1 and TRBJ1-1): KAGVTQTPRYLIKTRGQQVTLSCSPISGHRSVSWYQQTPGQGLQFLFEYFSETQRNKGNFPGRFSGRQFSNSRSEMNVSTLELGDSALYLCASSYSDRDTEAFFGQGTRLTVV.